The 4 T cell receptor beta chains below all came from one sample that was sequenced in a study of radiation and T cells in renal cell carcinoma. The time point: baseline pretreatment blood. Treatment reported: 15 Gy SBRT to primary tumor, nephrectomy 4 weeks later. The assay was immunoSEQ multiplex PCR, and TCRdb's table has in-frame clones only and misses some. The sample consists of approximately 94,000 clones, 82% of them appearing once. The material sequenced was blood, taken from a patient whose treatment included radiotherapy and nephrectomy. Receptors originate from a man in his sixties with renal cell carcinoma.

In this sample, this clone turned up once. This rearrangement joins TRBV5-1 to TRBJ2-5, with 8 bases that match TRBD2. The V gene end was trimmed by 4 bases and the J gene end by 1 base; junction bases not matched to a gene: 3. Germline values: CDR1 SGHRS, CDR2 YFSETQ. The CDR3 has 14 residues. The CDR3 reads CASSIGTSQETQYF. CDR3 DNA sequence: TGCGCCAGCAGCATCGGGACTAGCCAAGAGACCCAGTACTTC.

The chain combines TRBV7-9 with TRBJ2-7, with 8 bases aligning to TRBD2. Germline trimming cut 4 bases from V and 4 bases from J; bases unmatched to any gene: 12. The CDR3 has 16 residues. Germline V gene data show CDR1 as SEHNR and CDR2 as FQNEAQ (reference sequence). This CDR3 is CASSSPPGGGVYEQYF. The CDR3 region has the DNA TGTGCCAGCAGCTCCCCCCCGGGGGGGGGTGTTTACGAGCAGTACTTC.

This chain joins TRBV5-1 and TRBJ2-2; D is undetermined. The V gene lost 2 bases and the J gene lost 0 bases, with 17 bases spanning the gap. Germline CDR1 SGHRS, CDR2 YFSETQ. This CDR3 spans 18 amino acids. The CDR3 here is CASSFRHPDMANTGELFF. The CDR3 nucleotides read TGCGCCAGCAGCTTCCGCCACCCCGACATGGCGAACACCGGGGAGCTGTTTTTT.

The V gene is TRBV5-3, the J gene TRBJ2-3, with 11 bases that match TRBD2. TRBV5-3 has ORF status, its function being uncertain. Unmatched junction bases numbered 23, after V lost 2 bases and J lost 0 bases. The CDR3 is 23 amino acids. In DNA form, the CDR3 reads TGTGCCAGAAGCTTTTCAACCCCCGCTCTGGGAATCTTAGCGGGAGGGAGCACAGATACGCAGTATTTT. Translated: CARSFSTPALGILAGGSTDTQYF.